In this sample, the clone carrying this T cell receptor (beta chain) turned up a few times. What it binds is unknown. The source of the sample is a study of identical twins. Study-level points and caveats: Carriage of fewer insertions was seen in abundant cord blood beta clonotypes, whereas memory repertoires showed none.

Template switching created a universal primer site, and the cDNA included unique molecular identifiers. One entry per CDR3 protein results from TCRdb running MiXCR on the 5' RACE reads. In the table there are a few hundred thousand distinct CDR3 sequences, approximately 25% of which are singletons. This CDR3 has 13 amino acids. V shed 5 bases and J 3 bases; nucleotides not matched to a gene: 3. These records were also assigned to another study, of T cells expressing NK-cell markers. That study reports: Among several donors, these clonotypes also ranked first in the CD3+CD56-NKG2C+ fraction.

Sequenced: CD4+ T cells sorted from blood. This clonotype originated in a woman aged 18 to 35 in good health. The chain combines TRBV12-3 or TRBV12-4 with TRBJ2-5, with 7 bases matching TRBD1. CDR3 nucleotide sequence: TGTGCCAGCAGTGACAGGGCTGAAGAGACCCAGTACTTC. Translated: CASSDRAEETQYF.